One TCR beta chain is described in this entry. Its antigen is unidentified. The CDR3 is 13 residues long. Unmatched junction bases numbered 3, after V lost 4 bases and J lost 5 bases. Germline assignment: CDR1 SEHNR and CDR2 FQNEAQ (reference sequence). This specimen belongs to a study of type 1 regulatory T cells. Overall study context: This in vitro CD4 product, T-allo10, is enriched for Tr1 cells and alloantigen-specific.

TCRdb fed the reads into MiXCR, producing one record per CDR3 protein. The data hold approximately 21,000 distinct CDR3 sequences, with roughly 45% observed a single time. This TCR was recovered from a human donor in good health. V gene TRBV7-9 combines with J gene TRBJ2-5, with 8 nucleotides matching TRBD1. What was sequenced was cultured T cells, either the whole culture or a sorted T cell fraction (not recorded which). The CDR3 region has the DNA TGTGCCAGCAGCTGGACAGGGTTGGAGACCCAGTACTTC. Amino acid sequence: CASSWTGLETQYF.